The 14 T cell receptor beta chains below were found in one sample sequenced in a study of shared clonotypes between healthy human individuals. Data came from immunoSEQ multiplex PCR; TCRdb stores just in-frame clones and leaves some out. Among about 1.1 million clones listed, 60% to 85% were seen once. The sequencing sample was made of memory CD4+ T cells from PBMCs. The subset was: CD45RA-negative fraction. The receptors stem from a man between 18 and 29 years old in good health. Some clones in this sample may be carry-over from other donors' samples.

This clone was detected once. J is TRBJ2-7 and V is TRBV7-9; D may be TRBD1 (6 bases). The CDR3 sequence is 17 residues long. Germline loops: CDR1 SEHNR, CDR2 FQNEAQ (reference sequence). Trimming removed 2 bases from V and 1 base from J, with 18 bases in between. This chain's CDR3 is CASSLLQGQARSYEQYF. CDR3 nucleotides: TGTGCCAGCAGCTTACTACAGGGTCAGGCGAGATCCTACGAGCAGTACTTC.

The V call is TRBV10-1, the J call TRBJ2-4, with D perhaps TRBD2 (6 bases). CDR3 size: 17 residues. V was clipped by 6 bases and J by 0 bases, with 18 bases between them. Germline V lookup: CDR1 WNHNN, CDR2 SYGVQD (reference sequence). CDR3 region: CASRLGGRPLAKNIQYF. In DNA form, the CDR3 reads TGCGCCAGCAGGCTTGGAGGGAGGCCCTTAGCCAAAAACATTCAGTACTTC.

In the case of this clone: A read error may account for a junction end that differs from germline. The chain employs TRBV6-1 and TRBJ2-4; 7 nucleotides align to TRBD2. The CDR3 is 16 amino acids. Germline V gene data show CDR1 as MNHNS and CDR2 as SASEGT. CDR3 sequence: CASSGPVGGAKSIQYF. The CDR3 region has the DNA TGTGCCAGCAGTGGCCCTGTGGGAGGGGCCAAAAGCATTCAGTACTTC.

As regards this clone: A clone one base away is much larger, so this may be a read error. The chain couples TRBV6-4 to TRBJ1-1; 7 positions match TRBD1. Germline CDR1 is MRHNA and CDR2 is SNTAGT. The CDR3 is 14 amino acids. The DNA of the CDR3 is TGTGCCAGCGGTGACTCGATTGAGACAGGGAGAGCTTTCTTT. Protein sequence: CASGDSIETGRAFF.

This clone was seen more than once but under ten times. The chain recombines TRBV9 with TRBJ2-2, with 7 bases identical to TRBD1. Germline values: CDR1 SGDLS, CDR2 YYNGEE. This CDR3 region has 14 residues. V lost 7 bases to trimming and J lost 2 bases; unmatched junction nucleotides: 5. CDR3 sequence reads: CASRRDSNTGELFF. The CDR3 bases are TGTGCCAGCCGCCGGGACAGCAACACCGGGGAGCTGTTTTTT.

The CDR3 DNA is TGTGCCAGCGCGCGTTTAGGCTCGGAGACCCAGTACTTC. Translation: CASARLGSETQYF. This sequence joins TRBV6-6 and TRBJ2-5; D gene ambiguous. V dropped 8 bases and J dropped 5 bases, with 15 bases sitting between them. Germline-derived CDR1 and CDR2 are MNHNY and SVGAGI (reference sequence). The CDR3 sequence is 13 residues long.

This clone was recorded once. The chain couples TRBV7-9 to TRBJ1-1, with 8 bases lining up with TRBD1. CDR1 is SEHNR, CDR2 FQNEAQ, per germline (reference sequence). The CDR3 extends over 15 amino acids. The junction had 6 bases not matched to a gene; V was cut back by 3 bases and J by 3 bases. The CDR3 region is CASSLGQAQDTEAFF. The CDR3 nucleotides read TGTGCCAGCAGCTTGGGACAGGCACAAGACACTGAAGCTTTCTTT. Together with reference TRBV7-9 and TRBJ1-1, the CDR3 gives the full variable domain: DTGVSQNPRHKITKRGQNVTFRCDPISEHNRLYWYRQTLGQGPEFLTYFQNEAQLEKSRLLSDRFSAERPKGSFSTLEIQRTEQGDSAMYLCASSLGQAQDTEAFFGQGTRLTVV.

The chain has TRBV14 and TRBJ2-5; a possible D gene is TRBD1 (6 bases). In germline, CDR1 is SGHDN, CDR2 FVKESK. The CDR3 sequence is 13 residues long. Deletions cut 3 bases from V and 6 bases from J, with 11 bases between. CDR3 sequence (DNA): TGTGCCAGCAGCCAGGGGGCCGGGCAGACCCAGTACTTC. Residues: CASSQGAGQTQYF.

In regard to this clone: A read error may account for a junction end that differs from germline. The chain links TRBV19 to TRBJ2-7, with 10 bases that match TRBD1. There are 14 residues in the CDR3. Germline V gives CDR1 LNHDA, CDR2 SQIVND (reference sequence). The CDR3 reads CASSAGTGATPESF. The CDR3 DNA sequence: TGTGCCAGTAGTGCCGGGACAGGGGCAACCCCCGAAAGCTTC.

This clone has more than one count but fewer than ten. This chain joins TRBV7-8 and TRBJ2-3; D is perhaps TRBD2 (5 bases). There are 18 residues in the CDR3. From germline, CDR1 is SGHVS and CDR2 FQNEAQ. The germline V and J ends were trimmed by 5 bases and 6 bases, with 27 bases remaining between them. The CDR3 DNA follows: TGTGCCAGCAGCGGATCCGTTATTGGCAGATTGAGGGTGGATACGCAGTATTTT. As protein: CASSGSVIGRLRVDTQYF.

In its sample, this clone was seen a few times. The CDR3 loop is CASSRQDVNAFF. The DNA for the CDR3 is TGTGCCAGTAGTCGACAGGACGTGAATGCTTTCTTT. The chain carries TRBV19 and TRBJ1-1; perhaps TRBD1 as D (6 bases). This CDR3 is built from 12 residues. CDR1 LNHDA and CDR2 SQIVND come from the germline V gene (reference sequence). Between the trimmed V and J ends, which lost 5 bases and 11 bases, there was a span of 15 bases.

This clone was seen just once. The chain combines TRBV19 with TRBJ2-3; TRBD1 aligns across 9 bases. There are 16 residues in the CDR3. Germline CDR1 and CDR2: LNHDA and SQIVND (reference sequence). V trimming: 6 bases; J trimming: 1 base; junction bases outside the gene matches: 8. The CDR3 DNA follows: TGTGCCAGTAGCACTTACAGGGGGCCCGGCACAGATACGCAGTATTTT. Translating it yields CASSTYRGPGTDTQYF.

With regard to this clone: Its ends do not fully match the called genes, so a read error is possible. The chain carries TRBV7-7 and TRBJ1-1, with D tentatively TRBD1 (6 bases). This CDR3 has 15 residues. CDR1 is SSHAT and CDR2 is FNYEAQ in the germline V gene (reference sequence). The CDR3 spells CASSLELERGGQVFF. The CDR3 region has the DNA TGTGCTAGCAGCTTAGAGCTGGAGAGGGGGGGCCAAGTTTTCTTT.

The chain joins TRBV9 to TRBJ2-3; TRBD1 matches at 7 bases. CDR1 and CDR2 from the germline V gene are SGDLS and YYNGEE. V lost 7 bases, J lost 0 bases, and 5 bases stayed unmatched. The CDR3 spans 14 residues. For the CDR3, the DNA is TGTGCCAGCGTTCCGGGACAGAGCACAGATACGCAGTATTTT. Translating it yields CASVPGQSTDTQYF.